This T cell receptor beta chain comes out of a study of OX40 agonist ivuxolimab in advanced cancers. Study-level background: An anti-OX40 (CD134) antibody with agonistic activity, ivuxolimab, was administered to patients. Three dose-escalation patients had partial responses: one with hepatocellular carcinoma and two with cutaneous melanoma. Whole-study results and caveats: The authors did not determine the antigen specificity of the expanded peripheral T cells. CD4+ and CD8+ T cells in blood underwent clonal expansion by week 6 at 0.1 to 3.0 mg/kg.

CDR1 is LNHDA, CDR2 SQIVND, per germline (reference sequence). The junction had 11 bases not matched to a gene; V was cut back by 3 bases and J by 0 bases. The CDR3 totals 18 residues. This clone was seen once. Its antigen is still unknown. Some clones are missing from TCRdb's copy, which holds only in-frame ones; the method was immunoSEQ multiplex PCR. This sample yields about 70,000 clones, of which about four fifths are seen a single time; roughly 6.8% belongs to the top ten. The receptor was derived from an adult with an advanced solid tumor such as melanoma, head and neck, liver or kidney cancer. The chain uses TRBV19 and TRBJ1-5; 7 bases are a match to TRBD1. The source was CD4+ or CD8+ T cells sorted from blood, collected in a trial of the OX40 agonist ivuxolimab. CDR3 sequence: CASSISARGSLSNQPQHF. Written as DNA, the CDR3 is TGTGCCAGTAGTATTTCCGCCAGGGGGAGCCTTAGCAATCAGCCCCAGCATTTT. The variable domain in full, completed from reference TRBV19 and TRBJ1-5, reads DGGITQSPKYLFRKEGQNVTLSCEQNLNHDAMYWYRQDPGQGLRLIYYSQIVNDFQKGDIAEGYSVSREKKESFPLTVTSAQKNPTAFYLCASSISARGSLSNQPQHFGDGTRLSIL.